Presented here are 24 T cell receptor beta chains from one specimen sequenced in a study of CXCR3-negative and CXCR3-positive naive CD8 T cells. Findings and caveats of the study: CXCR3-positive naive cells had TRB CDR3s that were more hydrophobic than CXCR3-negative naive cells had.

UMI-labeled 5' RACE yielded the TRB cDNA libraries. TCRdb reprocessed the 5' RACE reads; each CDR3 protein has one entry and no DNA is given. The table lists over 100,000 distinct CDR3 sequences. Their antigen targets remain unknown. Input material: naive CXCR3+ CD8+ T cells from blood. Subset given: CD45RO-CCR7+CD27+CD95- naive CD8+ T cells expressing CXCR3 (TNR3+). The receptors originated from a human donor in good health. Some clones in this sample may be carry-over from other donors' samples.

CDR3 loop: CASSSREQLPSGNTIYF. The chain joins TRBV7-9 to TRBJ1-3; the TRBD1 assignment by TCRdb is unverifiable without DNA. In germline, CDR1 is SEHNR, CDR2 FQNEAQ (reference sequence). The CDR3 extends over 17 amino acids.

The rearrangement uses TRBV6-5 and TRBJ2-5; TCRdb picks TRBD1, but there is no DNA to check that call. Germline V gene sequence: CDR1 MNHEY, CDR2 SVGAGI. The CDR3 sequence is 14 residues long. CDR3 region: CASSRAGGQETQYF.

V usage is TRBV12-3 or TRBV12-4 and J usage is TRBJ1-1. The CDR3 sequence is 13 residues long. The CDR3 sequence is CASVLVGNTEAFF.

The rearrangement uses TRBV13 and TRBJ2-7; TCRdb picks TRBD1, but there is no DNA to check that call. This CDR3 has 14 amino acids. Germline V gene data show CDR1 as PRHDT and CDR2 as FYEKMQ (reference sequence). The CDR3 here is CASSLMTGDYEQYF.

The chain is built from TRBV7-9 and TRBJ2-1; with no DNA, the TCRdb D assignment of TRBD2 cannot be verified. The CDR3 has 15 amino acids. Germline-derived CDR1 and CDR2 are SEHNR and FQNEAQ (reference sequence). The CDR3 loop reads CASTNPSLSRDEQFF. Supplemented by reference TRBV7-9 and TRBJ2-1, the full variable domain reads DTGVSQNPRHKITKRGQNVTFRCDPISEHNRLYWYRQTLGQGPEFLTYFQNEAQLEKSRLLSDRFSAERPKGSFSTLEIQRTEQGDSAMYLCASTNPSLSRDEQFFGPGTRLTVL.

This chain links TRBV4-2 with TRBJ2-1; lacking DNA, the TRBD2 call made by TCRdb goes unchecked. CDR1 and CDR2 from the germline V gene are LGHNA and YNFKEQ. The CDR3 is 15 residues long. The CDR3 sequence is CASSQASGVYNEQFF.

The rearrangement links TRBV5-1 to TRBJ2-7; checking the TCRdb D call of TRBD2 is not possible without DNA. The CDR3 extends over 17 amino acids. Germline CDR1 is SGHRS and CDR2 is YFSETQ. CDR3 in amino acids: CASSPGRARGIFYEQYF.

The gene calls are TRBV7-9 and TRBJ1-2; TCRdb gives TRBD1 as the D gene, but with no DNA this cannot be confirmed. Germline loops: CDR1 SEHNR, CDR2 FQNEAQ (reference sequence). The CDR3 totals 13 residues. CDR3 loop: CASSLSPIYGYTF.

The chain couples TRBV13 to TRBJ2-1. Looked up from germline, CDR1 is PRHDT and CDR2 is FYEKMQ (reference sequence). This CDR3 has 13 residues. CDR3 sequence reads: CASSSRGYNEPFF.

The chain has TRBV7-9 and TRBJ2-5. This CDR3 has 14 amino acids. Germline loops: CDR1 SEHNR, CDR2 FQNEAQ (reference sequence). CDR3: CASSLDLGQETQYF. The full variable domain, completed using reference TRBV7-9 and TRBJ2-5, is DTGVSQNPRHKITKRGQNVTFRCDPISEHNRLYWYRQTLGQGPEFLTYFQNEAQLEKSRLLSDRFSAERPKGSFSTLEIQRTEQGDSAMYLCASSLDLGQETQYFGPGTRLLVL.

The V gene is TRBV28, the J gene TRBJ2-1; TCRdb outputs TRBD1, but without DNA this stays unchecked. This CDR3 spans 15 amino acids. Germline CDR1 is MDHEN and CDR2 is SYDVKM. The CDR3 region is CASSRFVGPYNEQFF. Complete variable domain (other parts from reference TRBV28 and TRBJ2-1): DVKVTQSSRYLVKRTGEKVFLECVQDMDHENMFWYRQDPGLGLRLIYFSYDVKMKEKGDIPEGYSVSREKKERFSLILESASTNQTSMYLCASSRFVGPYNEQFFGPGTRLTVL.

The CDR3: CASSGRDKNIQYF. The genes are TRBV13 and TRBJ2-4; TCRdb's assignment of TRBD1 cannot be checked, as there is no DNA. CDR1 PRHDT and CDR2 FYEKMQ come from the germline V gene (reference sequence). The CDR3 spans 13 residues.

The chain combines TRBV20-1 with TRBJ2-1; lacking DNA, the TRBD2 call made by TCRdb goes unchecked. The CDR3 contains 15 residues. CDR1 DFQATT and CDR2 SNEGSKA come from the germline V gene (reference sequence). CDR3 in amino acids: CSASGLAGSYNEQFF.

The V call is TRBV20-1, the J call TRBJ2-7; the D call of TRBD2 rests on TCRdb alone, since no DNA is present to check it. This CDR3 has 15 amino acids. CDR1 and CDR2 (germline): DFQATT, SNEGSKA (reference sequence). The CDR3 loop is CSARGLAGAVGEQYF.

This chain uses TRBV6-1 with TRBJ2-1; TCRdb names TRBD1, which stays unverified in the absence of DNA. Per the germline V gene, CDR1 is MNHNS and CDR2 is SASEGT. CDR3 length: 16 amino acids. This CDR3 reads CASRPPGTYAYNEKFF.

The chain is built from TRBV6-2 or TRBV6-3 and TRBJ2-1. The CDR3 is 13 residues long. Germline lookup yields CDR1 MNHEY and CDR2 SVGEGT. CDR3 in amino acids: CASSYESYNEQFF.

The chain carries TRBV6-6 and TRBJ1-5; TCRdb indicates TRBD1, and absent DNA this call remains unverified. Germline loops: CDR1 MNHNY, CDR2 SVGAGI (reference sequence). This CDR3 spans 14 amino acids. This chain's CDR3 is CASSFMGGNQPQHF.

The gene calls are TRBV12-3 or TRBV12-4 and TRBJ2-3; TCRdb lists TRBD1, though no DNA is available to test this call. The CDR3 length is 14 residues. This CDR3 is CASSTGDRSDTQYF.

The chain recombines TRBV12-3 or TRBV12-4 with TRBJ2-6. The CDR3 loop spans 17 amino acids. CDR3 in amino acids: CASSLSGRISGANVLTF.

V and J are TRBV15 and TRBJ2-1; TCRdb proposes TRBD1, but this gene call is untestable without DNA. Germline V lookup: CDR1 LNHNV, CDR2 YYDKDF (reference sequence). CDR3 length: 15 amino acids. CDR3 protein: CATSRGTGGLDEQFF.

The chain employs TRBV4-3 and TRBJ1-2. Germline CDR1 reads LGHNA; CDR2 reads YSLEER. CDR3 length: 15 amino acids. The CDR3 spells CASSQDIRGNYGYTF.

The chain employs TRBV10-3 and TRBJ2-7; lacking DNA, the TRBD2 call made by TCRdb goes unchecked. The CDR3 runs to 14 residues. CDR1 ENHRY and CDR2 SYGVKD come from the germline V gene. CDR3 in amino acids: CAISPREVVHEQYF.

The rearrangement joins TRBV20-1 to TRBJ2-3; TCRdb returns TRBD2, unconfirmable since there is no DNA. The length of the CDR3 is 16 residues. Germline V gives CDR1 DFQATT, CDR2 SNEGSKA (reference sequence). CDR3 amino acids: CSANGLAVASTDTQYF.

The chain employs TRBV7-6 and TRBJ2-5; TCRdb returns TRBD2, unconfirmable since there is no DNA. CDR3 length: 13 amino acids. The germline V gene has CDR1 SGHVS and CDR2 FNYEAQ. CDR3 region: CASSSRERETQYF.